Described below is a single T cell receptor (beta chain) sequence and its context. The target of this receptor is not known. Per-base qualities were not stored, and no clone one base away is much larger. This sample is part of a study of graft-versus-host responses after intestinal transplantation (dated by TCRdb to the early 2020s). Describing the broader study: The transplants that recipients got were multivisceral, liver-intestinal, or isolated intestinal. All recipients received anti-thymocyte globulin induction followed by maintenance tacrolimus and steroids for about three years. Graft-versus-host and host-versus-graft alloreactive T cell clones were tracked in the graft, circulation and bone marrow after intestinal transplantation using bulk TCR-beta CDR3 sequencing. Alloreactive clones were identified by sequencing pre-transplant mixed lymphocyte reaction products and comparing these products with unstimulated pre-transplant donor and recipient T cells. Of the roughly 24 intestinal transplant recipients enrolled in the cohort, one of whom was a retransplant, a few patients without pretransplant specimens were excluded. Donor T cell macrochimerism was defined as a peak of at least 4% donor T cells among recipient peripheral blood mononuclear cells. Rather than being sequenced by the commercial service, samples from a few later patients were sequenced in-house on an Illumina MiSeq and processed with MiXCR. The paper as a whole reports these results and caveats: Early after transplant, peak levels of circulating GvH clones were associated with declines in HvG clones. Patients with donor T cell macrochimerism had high GvH to HvG T cell clonal ratios in their allografts. The conclusions were limited by the relatively low number and heterogeneity of the intestinal transplant patients. GvH clones turned up in recipient bone marrow, with some appearing earlier in ileal mucosa or blood, a pattern consistent with an intestinal mucosal origin.

The label giving this sample's time point can be read as: cells obtained before transplantation from donor or recipient. CD3+CD4+ and CD3+CD8+ populations were FACS-sorted from unstimulated pre-transplant donor and recipient cells taken from spleen or lymph nodes. The CDR3 contains 14 residues, cysteine and phenylalanine counted. Only the CDR3 region is kept as DNA, spanning 42 bases read in frame from base 1. From a lookup of the germline V gene, CDR1 and CDR2 are SNHLY and FYNNEI. V trim: 6 bases; J trim: 1 base; unmatched bases: 1. The library relied on the immunoSEQ multiplex PCR assay. For most patients, genomic DNA was isolated with the Qiagen DNeasy Blood and Tissue Kit and sent frozen to Adaptive Biotechnologies for TCR sequencing. For most patients, genomic DNA was subjected to high-throughput TCR-beta CDR3 sequencing by Adaptive Biotechnologies. The authors' analysis ran thus. Adaptive's ImmunoSEQ software was the source of the TCR sequencing data for over 15 patients, while a few other patients were processed with MiXCR and VDJtools. To correct CD4 versus CD8 sorting errors, sequences present in both subsets at a frequency ratio below 5:1 were removed. CDR3 nucleotide sequences shared by donor and recipient were removed because the origin of these sequences could not be assigned. To count as alloreactive, a clone needed at least 2-fold expansion over unstimulated cells and a minimum CFSE-low frequency of 0.002% (template counts) or 0.001% (read counts). Clones were considered mappable if detected in sequenced pre-transplant spleen, lymph node, or MLR CFSE-low populations of the donor or recipient. Cumulative frequency of alloreactive clones was calculated as a percentage of all sequences weighted by copy number. This immuneACCESS table, as held by TCRdb, lists in-frame sequences with V and J called but not all clones. Of the missing ones, under half trace to an unresolved V gene in checked studies; the others have no known cause. V and J calls and clone size come straight from that table; D and trimming were deduced from the DNA. The sample table shows roughly 100,000 clones, and roughly 87% are seen once. The top ten hold 0.9% of the sample.

The origin of this receptor is a human donor who received an intestinal transplant. Rearrangement joined TRBV2 to TRBJ2-3; TRBD1 aligns with 10 central bases. This material consisted of unstimulated CD4+ T cells sorted from spleen or lymph node cells, taken before intestinal transplant. The CDR3 reads as follows: CASRGTGGTDTQYF. At the DNA level, the sequence is TGTGCCAGCAGAGGGACAGGGGGCACAGATACGCAGTATTTT. Joined to the reference TRBV2 and TRBJ2-3 proteins, this CDR3 gives the full variable domain: EPEVTQTPSHQVTQMGQEVILRCVPISNHLYFYWYRQILGQKVEFLVSFYNNEISEKSEIFDDQFSVERPDGSNFTLKIRSTKLEDSAMYFCASRGTGGTDTQYFGPGTRLTVL.